These 11 T cell receptor beta chains came from one sample sequenced in a study of control samples from healthy donors and cancer patients. Some clones are missing from TCRdb's copy, which holds only in-frame ones; the method was immunoSEQ multiplex PCR. The table has some 95,000 clones, around 88% seen once. The sample consisted of blood. The origin of the receptors is a man aged 25-45 years in good health.

There are a few counts of this clone. The chain has TRBV7-3 and TRBJ2-7, with D possibly being TRBD1 or TRBD2 (5 bases each). Per the germline V gene, CDR1 is SGHTA and CDR2 is FQGTGA. V lost 2 bases and J lost 1, with 12 bases in between. The CDR3 contains 15 residues. This chain's CDR3 is CASSLGDALSYEQYF. The CDR3 region has the DNA TGTGCCAGCAGCTTAGGGGACGCCTTATCCTACGAGCAGTACTTC. The full variable domain, completed using reference TRBV7-3 and TRBJ2-7, is GAGVSQTPSNKVTEKGKYVELRCDPISGHTALYWYRQSLGQGPEFLIYFQGTGAADDSGLPNDRFFAVRPEGSVSTLKIQRTERGDSAVYLCASSLGDALSYEQYFGPGTRLTVT.

The chain is built from TRBV21-1 and TRBJ2-7; the table's D call, TRBD2, has no DNA check behind it. TRBV21-1 is labeled a pseudogene. The CDR3 loop spans 15 amino acids. The CDR3, as DNA: TGTGCCAGCAGCAGAGCGCGGGAGGAGCTGTACGAGCAGTACTTC. It encodes CASSRAREELYEQYF.

The chain links TRBV14 to TRBJ1-1; D is ambiguous. Germline lookup yields CDR1 SGHDN and CDR2 FVKESK. Trimming shortened V by 3 bases and J by 11 bases, and 10 bases separated the two germline ends. CDR3 length: 11 residues. The CDR3, as DNA: TGTGCCAGCAGCCAGGGTCCCTTGGCTTTCTTT. Its translation is CASSQGPLAFF. The full variable domain, in which reference TRBV14 and TRBJ1-1 provide the parts outside the CDR3, is EAGVTQFPSHSVIEKGQTVTLRCDPISGHDNLYWYRRVMGKEIKFLLHFVKESKQDESGMPNNRFLAERTGGTYSTLKVQPAELEDSGVYFCASSQGPLAFFGQGTRLTVV.

V is TRBV3-1 (or the pseudogene TRBV3-2) and J is TRBJ1-2; D not certain. This CDR3 has 15 amino acids. The germline CDR1 and CDR2 sequences are LGHDT and YNNKEL (reference sequence). Trimming left V 0 bases short and J 6 bases short, with 14 bases between. The CDR3: CASSQDRGIGNGYTF. The DNA for the CDR3 is TGTGCCAGCAGCCAAGATCGAGGTATCGGAAATGGCTACACCTTC.

CDR3 bases: TGTGCCAGTATCGGGCAGTGGACAGGGAAGGGCACTGAAGCTTTCTTT. Amino acid sequence: CASIGQWTGKGTEAFF. The chain links TRBV19 to TRBJ1-1; the match to TRBD1 covers 8 bases. CDR3 length: 16 residues. The ends lost 7 bases at V and 4 bases at J; junction bases unmatched: 14. Germline V gives CDR1 LNHDA, CDR2 SQIVND (reference sequence).

This chain connects TRBV5-1 to TRBJ2-5; D possibly corresponds to TRBD2 (6 bases). In germline, CDR1 is SGHRS, CDR2 YFSETQ. The V gene lost 0 bases and the J gene lost 4 bases, with 10 bases spanning the gap. This CDR3 comprises 14 residues. CDR3 DNA: TGCGCCAGCAGCTTGGGGCGGGGATCAGAGACCCAGTACTTC. Its translation is CASSLGRGSETQYF.

CDR3: CATSEAGTGKETQYF. Here the CDR3 DNA reads TGTGCCACCAGTGAGGCCGGGACAGGGAAAGAGACCCAGTACTTC. This sequence joins TRBV24-1 and TRBJ2-5, with TRBD1 matching 9 bases. Looked up from germline, CDR1 is KGHDR and CDR2 is SFDVKD. J gave up 3 bases and V 4 bases, and 5 bases lay outside the gene matches. The CDR3 sequence is 15 residues long.

The V gene is TRBV9, the J gene TRBJ2-7; 10 nucleotides match TRBD2. In germline, CDR1 is SGDLS, CDR2 YYNGEE. J lost 2 bases, V lost 4 bases, and 9 bases had no gene match. CDR3 length equals 16 residues. The CDR3 spells CASSPWASGSAYEQYF. The CDR3 region has the DNA TGTGCCAGCAGCCCCTGGGCTAGCGGGAGCGCCTACGAGCAGTACTTC.

The chain joins TRBV12-3 or TRBV12-4 to TRBJ2-5; 7 bases map to TRBD1. CDR3 size: 13 residues. The ends lost 6 bases at V and 4 bases at J; junction bases unmatched: 5. CDR3 sequence reads: CASSRNRGETQYF. CDR3 in DNA: TGTGCCAGCAGCCGAAACAGGGGAGAGACCCAGTACTTC.

The chain is built from TRBV5-1 and TRBJ2-7; TRBD1 agrees at 8 bases. The germline gives CDR1 SGHRS, CDR2 YFSETQ. Losses at the gene ends were 4 bases for V and 0 bases for J; bases not matched to a gene: 6. The CDR3 has 15 amino acids. CDR3 loop: CASSPGTGSSYEQYF. Here the CDR3 DNA reads TGCGCCAGCAGCCCGGGGACAGGCAGCTCCTACGAGCAGTACTTC.

This sequence joins TRBV18 and TRBJ1-1, with D tentatively TRBD1 (6 bases). Trimming removed 3 bases at V and 6 bases at J, with 23 bases between. CDR1 and CDR2 from the germline V gene are KGHSH and LQKENI. The CDR3 totals 17 residues. This CDR3 reads CASSPPQGRSDQAEAFF. The CDR3 DNA reads as TGTGCCAGCTCACCCCCACAGGGAAGAAGCGATCAAGCTGAAGCTTTCTTT.